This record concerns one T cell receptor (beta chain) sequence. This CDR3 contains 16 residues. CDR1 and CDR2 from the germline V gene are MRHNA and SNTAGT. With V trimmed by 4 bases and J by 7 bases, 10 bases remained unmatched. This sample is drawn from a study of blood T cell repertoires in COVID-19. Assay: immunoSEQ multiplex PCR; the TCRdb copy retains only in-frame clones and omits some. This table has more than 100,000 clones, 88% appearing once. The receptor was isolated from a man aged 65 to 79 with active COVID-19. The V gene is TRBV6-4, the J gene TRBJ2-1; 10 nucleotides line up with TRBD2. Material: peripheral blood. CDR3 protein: CASSASIAGGENEQFF. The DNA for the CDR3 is TGTGCCAGCAGTGCCTCCATAGCGGGAGGTGAAAATGAGCAGTTCTTC.